The text below deals with one TCR beta chain. Its antigen remains unidentified. Findings of the study overall: The larger cohort examined one V-J beta rearrangement, not whole repertoires. The TCR gene usage of tumor memory CD4+ T cells clustered together with blood and lymph node memory CD4+ cells and with lymph node naive CD4+ cells.

Memory CD4+ T cells were sorted as CD4+CD45RO+CD25- cells. Full-length variable regions came from constant-region reverse primers plus semi-nested Nested Universal Primer A PCR. MiXCR, applied by TCRdb to the 5' RACE reads, yields one record per CDR3 protein. This table has roughly 45,000 distinct CDR3 sequences, 30% appearing once. The receptor's source is a female donor with breast cancer. Sequences were obtained from tumor-infiltrating memory CD4+ T cells sorted from the breast tumor. Specified subset: memory CD4+ T cells, CD4+CD45RO+CD25-.

The DNA of the CDR3 is TGTGCCAGCAGCTTACTGGGGGCCTCTGGAAACACCATATATTTT. Its translation: CASSLLGASGNTIYF. The chain joins TRBV7-3 to TRBJ1-3; tentative D call: TRBD1 (6 bases). The CDR3 runs 15 residues. V lost 2 bases, J lost 0 bases, and 8 bases lay in between. Germline values: CDR1 SGHTA, CDR2 FQGTGA.